This T cell receptor beta chain was found in a study of shared clonotypes between healthy human individuals. Background on the study: Every donor yielded three CD4 naive, three CD4 memory, two CD8 naive and one CD8 memory plate.

Adult Caucasians living in Nashville, Tennessee made up all of the donors. Subsets obtained from CD4+ cells comprised CD45RA+ naive and CD45RA-negative memory cells. The CDR3 sequence is 16 residues long. The junction had 6 bases not matched to a gene; V was cut back by 0 bases and J by 5 bases. Germline V gene data show CDR1 as LGHNA and CDR2 as YSLEER. Measured with immunoSEQ multiplex PCR; TCRdb has only the in-frame clones, and not every one. This table holds 2.3 million or so clones, 93% found once. Sequenced: naive CD4+ T cells from PBMCs. Indicated subset: CD45RA+ positively selected. The source of this sequence is a man aged 18 to 29 in good health. Some clones in this sample may be carry-over from other donors' samples. The chain recombines TRBV4-3 with TRBJ2-1; 8 bases are shared with TRBD1. This CDR3 reads CASSQDFGQGHNEQFF. CDR3 DNA: TGCGCCAGCAGCCAAGATTTTGGACAGGGTCACAATGAGCAGTTCTTC.